Listed below are T cell receptor beta chains from one sample, sequenced in a study of shared clonotypes between healthy human individuals. Data came from immunoSEQ multiplex PCR; TCRdb stores just in-frame clones and leaves some out. Of around 500,000 clones listed, approximately 78% are singletons. The source material was PBMCs. Every receptor here comes from a woman between 35 and 50 years old in good health. Some clones in this sample may be carry-over from other donors' samples. The CDR3 runs from the conserved cysteine through the conserved F or W. Fields, in order: clone size, V gene, D gene, J gene, CDR3 protein, CDR3 DNA. A D gene is named only where the DNA matches it firmly. The size of a clone is reported for some rows only, either as once, few or many, or as a class for expanded clones.

clone size: .; V gene: TRBV18; D gene: TRBD2; J gene: TRBJ2-1; CDR3 protein: CASSPGRDYYNEQFF; CDR3 DNA: TGTGCCAGCTCACCTGGAAGGGACTACTACAATGAGCAGTTCTTC
clone size: .; V gene: TRBV5-1; D gene: TRBD1; J gene: TRBJ2-7; CDR3 protein: CASSLGPPGQLYEQYF; CDR3 DNA: TGCGCCAGCAGCTTGGGTCCCCCGGGACAGCTTTACGAGCAGTACTTC
clone size: .; V gene: TRBV5-8; D gene: .; J gene: TRBJ2-5; CDR3 protein: CASSPRTLRGETQYF; CDR3 DNA: TGTGCCAGCAGCCCAAGGACACTACGAGGCGAGACCCAGTACTTC
clone size: .; V gene: TRBV5-1; D gene: .; J gene: TRBJ2-5; CDR3 protein: CASSVDQETQYF; CDR3 DNA: TGCGCCAGCAGCGTTGACCAAGAGACCCAGTACTTC
clone size: .; V gene: TRBV19; D gene: .; J gene: TRBJ1-5; CDR3 protein: CASSIGRNQPQHF; CDR3 DNA: TGTGCCAGTAGTATAGGGCGCAATCAGCCCCAGCATTTT
clone size: .; V gene: TRBV14; D gene: .; J gene: TRBJ1-4; CDR3 protein: CASSPGLRGSEKLFF; CDR3 DNA: TGTGCCAGCAGCCCCGGTTTGAGGGGCTCTGAAAAACTGTTTTTT
clone size: .; V gene: TRBV9; D gene: .; J gene: TRBJ2-2; CDR3 protein: CASSVATWVWDGGELFF; CDR3 DNA: TGTGCCAGCAGCGTAGCTACCTGGGTATGGGACGGCGGGGAGCTGTTTTTT
clone size: .; V gene: TRBV27; D gene: .; J gene: TRBJ2-2; CDR3 protein: CASSLWGGPGELFF; CDR3 DNA: TGTGCCAGCAGTTTATGGGGGGGGCCCGGGGAGCTGTTTTTT
clone size: .; V gene: TRBV10-3; D gene: TRBD2; J gene: TRBJ2-1; CDR3 protein: CAISDSSGSDEQFF; CDR3 DNA: TGTGCCATCAGTGACTCTAGCGGGAGTGATGAGCAGTTCTTC
clone size: .; V gene: TRBV19; D gene: .; J gene: TRBJ1-3; CDR3 protein: CASSNWVRSSGNTIYF; CDR3 DNA: TGTGCCAGTAGTAATTGGGTCCGAAGCTCTGGAAACACCATATATTTT
clone size: .; V gene: TRBV11-2; D gene: .; J gene: TRBJ2-6; CDR3 protein: CASSPRSGANVLTF; CDR3 DNA: TGTGCCAGCAGCCCCCGCTCTGGGGCCAACGTCCTGACTTTC
clone size: .; V gene: TRBV7-2; D gene: .; J gene: TRBJ1-2; CDR3 protein: CASSLAGARAGYTF; CDR3 DNA: TGTGCCAGCAGCTTAGCGGGGGCCCGGGCCGGCTACACCTTC
clone size: .; V gene: TRBV28; D gene: .; J gene: TRBJ1-2; CDR3 protein: CASSLGVAFYGYTF; CDR3 DNA: TGTGCCAGCAGTTTAGGGGTAGCGTTCTATGGCTACACCTTC
clone size: .; V gene: TRBV28; D gene: TRBD1; J gene: TRBJ2-1; CDR3 protein: CASRNSGTGGGNEQFF; CDR3 DNA: TGTGCCAGCAGGAACTCCGGGACAGGGGGTGGGAATGAGCAGTTCTTC
clone size: .; V gene: TRBV2; D gene: .; J gene: TRBJ2-3; CDR3 protein: CASSVFTDTQYF; CDR3 DNA: TGTGCCAGCAGTGTGTTCACAGATACGCAGTATTTT
clone size: few; V gene: TRBV7-3; D gene: TRBD2; J gene: TRBJ2-1; CDR3 protein: CASSFSGTLGEQFF; CDR3 DNA: TGTGCCAGCAGCTTTAGCGGGACCCTCGGTGAGCAGTTCTTC
clone size: .; V gene: TRBV6-1; D gene: .; J gene: TRBJ1-5; CDR3 protein: CASSVLRSNQPQHF; CDR3 DNA: TGTGCCAGCAGTGTATTGCGGAGCAATCAGCCCCAGCATTTT
clone size: .; V gene: TRBV6-1; D gene: TRBD1; J gene: TRBJ1-5; CDR3 protein: CASSFQGAEGQPQHF; CDR3 DNA: TGTGCCAGCAGTTTCCAGGGGGCCGAGGGTCAGCCCCAGCATTTT
clone size: .; V gene: TRBV20-1; D gene: .; J gene: TRBJ2-2; CDR3 protein: CSEGYTGELFF; CDR3 DNA: TGCAGTGAGGGGTACACCGGGGAGCTGTTTTTT
clone size: .; V gene: TRBV4-1; D gene: .; J gene: TRBJ2-3; CDR3 protein: CASSQLGGRTDTQYF; CDR3 DNA: TGCGCCAGCAGCCAGCTAGGCGGCCGCACAGATACGCAGTATTTT
clone size: .; V gene: TRBV5-1; D gene: TRBD2; J gene: TRBJ2-5; CDR3 protein: CASSLVSGSLRETQYF; CDR3 DNA: TGCGCCAGCAGCTTGGTTAGCGGGAGTCTCCGGGAGACCCAGTACTTC
clone size: .; V gene: TRBV19; D gene: .; J gene: TRBJ1-1; CDR3 protein: CASSITRDTEAFF; CDR3 DNA: TGTGCCAGTAGTATTACCAGGGACACTGAAGCTTTCTTT
clone size: .; V gene: TRBV29-1; D gene: TRBD2; J gene: TRBJ2-7; CDR3 protein: CSVGTSEIYEQYF; CDR3 DNA: TGCAGCGTTGGGACTAGCGAAATCTACGAGCAGTACTTC
clone size: .; V gene: TRBV19; D gene: TRBD1; J gene: TRBJ2-2; CDR3 protein: CASSTGQGPHSGELFF; CDR3 DNA: TGTGCCAGTAGTACCGGACAGGGGCCCCATTCCGGGGAGCTGTTTTTT
clone size: .; V gene: TRBV5-4; D gene: TRBD1; J gene: TRBJ1-3; CDR3 protein: CASSPGGQGAGNTIYF; CDR3 DNA: TGTGCCAGCAGCCCAGGTGGACAGGGGGCTGGAAACACCATATATTTT
clone size: .; V gene: TRBV6-5; D gene: .; J gene: TRBJ1-1; CDR3 protein: CASTGRFWPEAFF; CDR3 DNA: TGTGCCAGCACCGGCCGGTTTTGGCCTGAAGCTTTCTTT
clone size: .; V gene: TRBV7-9; D gene: TRBD2; J gene: TRBJ2-1; CDR3 protein: CASSPTSETEKQFF; CDR3 DNA: TGTGCCAGCAGCCCGACTAGCGAAACTGAAAAGCAGTTCTTC
clone size: many; V gene: TRBV30; D gene: TRBD2; J gene: TRBJ2-5; CDR3 protein: CALSRQLAGAEETQYF; CDR3 DNA: TGTGCCTTATCCCGCCAGCTAGCGGGGGCGGAAGAGACCCAGTACTTC
clone size: .; V gene: TRBV19; D gene: TRBD2; J gene: TRBJ2-3; CDR3 protein: CASSIGREGPQYF; CDR3 DNA: TGTGCCAGTAGTATCGGGCGGGAGGGCCCGCAGTATTTT
clone size: .; V gene: TRBV5-1; D gene: TRBD1; J gene: TRBJ2-7; CDR3 protein: CASSLGTEPTRQYF; CDR3 DNA: TGCGCCAGCAGCCTCGGGACAGAACCTACGAGGCAGTACTTC
clone size: .; V gene: TRBV7-3; D gene: .; J gene: TRBJ1-1; CDR3 protein: CASSFGTNTEAFF; CDR3 DNA: TGTGCCAGCAGCTTCGGAACGAACACTGAAGCTTTCTTT